This passage covers 28 T cell receptor beta chains from one sample sequenced in a study of blood T cell repertoires in COVID-19. Only in-frame clones appear in the TCRdb table, and some are missing; sequencing was by immunoSEQ multiplex PCR. The sample lists approximately 250,000 clones, 70% to 90% seen once, with 0.75% to 1% in the top ten. The sequenced sample consisted of PBMCs or T cells enriched from blood (not recorded which). These receptors all stem from a woman in her twenties or thirties who had recovered from COVID-19.

The chain carries TRBV2 and TRBJ2-7, with a possible D match to TRBD2 (5 bases). The CDR3 totals 14 residues. Germline CDR1 is SNHLY and CDR2 is FYNNEI. V lost 7 bases, J lost 4 bases, and 17 bases lay in between. CDR3 sequence reads: CASTNGLQSYEQYF. In DNA form, the CDR3 reads TGTGCCAGCACGAACGGACTCCAATCATACGAGCAGTACTTC. Full variable domain (missing parts from reference TRBV2 and TRBJ2-7): EPEVTQTPSHQVTQMGQEVILRCVPISNHLYFYWYRQILGQKVEFLVSFYNNEISEKSEIFDDQFSVERPDGSNFTLKIRSTKLEDSAMYFCASTNGLQSYEQYFGPGTRLTVT.

The table lists this clone with a count of one. V is TRBV5-4 and J is TRBJ2-2, with D unclear. There are 12 residues in the CDR3. V dropped 0 bases and J dropped 8 bases, with 5 bases sitting between them. CDR1 SGHNT and CDR2 YYREEE come from the germline V gene (reference sequence). The CDR3 region is CASSLAVGELFF. The CDR3, as DNA: TGTGCCAGCAGCTTGGCCGTAGGGGAGCTGTTTTTT.

This clone has more than one count but fewer than ten. J is TRBJ1-2 and V is TRBV25-1, with 7 bases fitting TRBD1. The CDR3 is 13 amino acids. The V gene end was trimmed by 8 bases and the J gene end by 4 bases; junction bases not matched to a gene: 7. Germline CDR1 reads MGHDK; CDR2 reads SYGVNS. The DNA for the CDR3 is TGTGCCAGCTCAAAGGGGACAGTCTATGGCTACACCTTC. Translating gives CASSKGTVYGYTF.

The chain couples TRBV23-1 to TRBJ2-1; TRBD2 agrees at 8 bases. TRBV23-1 is an ORF; its function is uncertain. Losses at the gene ends were 0 bases for V and 3 bases for J; bases not matched to a gene: 16. This CDR3 has 20 residues. As DNA, the CDR3 is TGCGCCAGCAGTCAATCGAAACTAGCGGTCCCCGGCGGATACTACAATGAGCAGTTCTTC. Translating gives CASSQSKLAVPGGYYNEQFF.

This clone has more than one count but fewer than ten. CDR3 amino acids: CSAGRTAMQFF. DNA of the CDR3: TGCAGTGCCGGCAGGACAGCGATGCAGTTCTTC. The rearrangement links TRBV20-1 to TRBJ2-1; possibly TRBD1 for D (6 bases). The CDR3 spans 11 residues. The V end was cut by 6 bases, the J end by 12 bases, with 15 bases between. Germline V gene lookup returns CDR1 DFQATT and CDR2 SNEGSKA (reference sequence).

The chain links TRBV5-8 to TRBJ1-2; TRBD1 aligns across 7 bases. Unmatched junction bases numbered 6, after V lost 0 bases and J lost 4 bases. This CDR3 region has 15 residues. Germline-derived CDR1 and CDR2 are SGHTS and YDEGEE. CDR3 in DNA: TGTGCCAGCAGCTTGGGGGACAGCAAACTCTATGGCTACACCTTC. Translated, it gives CASSLGDSKLYGYTF.

For the CDR3, the DNA is TGCGCCAGCAGCTTGGACGGGAGCGGTAATGAAAAACTGTTTTTT. Encoded protein: CASSLDGSGNEKLFF. This chain connects TRBV5-1 to TRBJ1-4; D not resolved. CDR1 and CDR2 from the germline V gene are SGHRS and YFSETQ. This CDR3 contains 15 residues. V was trimmed by 0 bases and J by 4 bases, leaving 10 bases between them.

The chain recombines TRBV19 with TRBJ2-2; 8 bases fit TRBD2. This CDR3 has 15 residues. Trimming at V came to 8 bases and at J to 5 bases, leaving 10 bases not matched to a gene. Germline V gene sequence: CDR1 LNHDA, CDR2 SQIVND (reference sequence). Here the CDR3 reads CASYQGLGGTGELFF. Written as DNA, the CDR3 is TGTGCCAGTTACCAGGGACTAGGAGGAACCGGGGAGCTGTTTTTT.

The chain couples TRBV14 to TRBJ1-3, with 7 nucleotides matching TRBD1. Germline V gene data show CDR1 as SGHDN and CDR2 as FVKESK. This CDR3 contains 13 residues. V gave up 5 bases and J gave up 4 bases; unmatched junction bases: 2. The CDR3 loop is CASSWDRGNTIYF. The DNA for the CDR3 is TGTGCCAGCAGCTGGGACAGAGGAAACACCATATATTTT.

This clone was recorded only once. The chain carries TRBV15 and TRBJ1-2, with 9 bases matching TRBD1. The CDR3 extends over 15 amino acids. Germline assignment: CDR1 LNHNV and CDR2 YYDKDF (reference sequence). V was clipped by 1 base and J by 4 bases; unmatched bases: 4. The CDR3, as DNA: TGTGCCACCAGCAGAGTGGGGACAGGGCTCTATGGCTACACCTTC. This gives the protein CATSRVGTGLYGYTF.

This chain joins TRBV5-4 and TRBJ2-1; 7 bases agree with TRBD1. Germline CDR1 and CDR2: SGHNT and YYREEE (reference sequence). This CDR3 comprises 15 residues. The ends lost 4 bases at V and 9 bases at J; junction bases unmatched: 13. The chain's CDR3 is CASSALGQARGEQFF. For the CDR3, the DNA is TGTGCCAGCAGCGCCCTCGGACAGGCCAGGGGTGAGCAGTTCTTC.

This chain uses TRBV19 with TRBJ2-1; D gene uncertain. Trimming pared 3 bases from V and 7 bases from J, leaving 13 bases between. The CDR3 covers 14 residues. Germline CDR1 LNHDA, CDR2 SQIVND (reference sequence). In DNA form, the CDR3 reads TGTGCCAGTAGTATCCGAGGCCTAGGAAATGAGCAGTTCTTC. Translated: CASSIRGLGNEQFF.

The chain is built from TRBV5-6 and TRBJ1-4; D uncertain. The CDR3 consists of 13 residues. Germline CDR1 SGHDT, CDR2 YYEEEE. Deletions cut 4 bases from V and 7 bases from J, with 11 bases between. This CDR3 reads CASSDYMFEKLFF. In DNA form, the CDR3 reads TGTGCCAGCAGCGACTACATGTTTGAAAAACTGTTTTTT.

The chain is built from TRBV30 and TRBJ2-1, with D perhaps matching TRBD2 (5 bases). The CDR3 extends over 16 amino acids. The V gene lost 4 bases and the J gene lost 6 bases, with 22 bases spanning the gap. CDR1 and CDR2 (germline): GTSNPN, SVGIG (reference sequence). The CDR3 region is CAWTPRTTRLGNEQFF. CDR3 nucleotides: TGTGCCTGGACCCCAAGAACCACTAGACTGGGCAATGAGCAGTTCTTC.

The rearrangement joins TRBV5-1 to TRBJ2-7, with 9 positions matching TRBD2. The CDR3 runs to 15 residues. The germline V gene encodes CDR1 SGHRS and CDR2 YFSETQ. The ends lost 5 bases at V and 3 bases at J; junction bases unmatched: 9. The CDR3 DNA reads as TGCGCCAGCAGAGAGAACCTAGCGGGAATCTACGAGCAGTACTTC. This encodes CASRENLAGIYEQYF.

The chain combines TRBV10-3 with TRBJ1-3, with D hard to call. Germline V gene data show CDR1 as ENHRY and CDR2 as SYGVKD. CDR3 length: 13 residues. V lost 9 bases and J lost 6, with 15 bases in between. DNA of the CDR3: TGTGCCATGGAGGACGGGCGCGCAAACACCATATATTTT. Translating gives CAMEDGRANTIYF.

V usage is TRBV19 and J usage is TRBJ1-3, with 8 bases that match TRBD1. Germline V gives CDR1 LNHDA, CDR2 SQIVND (reference sequence). This CDR3 has 14 residues. V lost 6 bases to trimming and J lost 5 bases; unmatched junction nucleotides: 6. The CDR3 region has the DNA TGTGCCAGTAGCCGACAGGGGAGCAGAAACACCATATATTTT. Translated, it gives CASSRQGSRNTIYF.

The chain employs TRBV2 and TRBJ2-3, with a possible D match to TRBD1 (6 bases). The CDR3 runs to 16 residues. Per the germline V gene, CDR1 is SNHLY and CDR2 is FYNNEI. V lost 5 bases and J 2 bases, leaving 17 bases between the germline ends. CDR3 region: CASSLFRDITTDTQYF. DNA of the CDR3: TGTGCCAGCAGTTTATTCCGGGACATAACCACAGATACGCAGTATTTT.

The J gene is TRBJ1-1, the V gene TRBV24-1, with D possibly matching TRBD1 (5 bases). V lost 8 bases and J 4 bases, leaving 25 bases between the germline ends. The CDR3 consists of 17 residues. Germline CDR1 KGHDR, CDR2 SFDVKD. The chain's CDR3 is CATTIFYDSHLPTEAFF. CDR3 nucleotides: TGTGCCACCACCATATTCTATGACAGTCACCTTCCCACTGAAGCTTTCTTT.

This chain links TRBV7-9 with TRBJ2-7; tentatively, D is TRBD2 (5 bases). The CDR3 is made up of 13 amino acids. Germline V CDR1 and CDR2: SEHNR, FQNEAQ (reference sequence). V lost 5 bases and J lost 3, with 11 bases in between. The CDR3 loop is CASSRGQNYEQYF. CDR3 coding DNA: TGTGCCAGCAGCCGAGGGCAGAACTACGAGCAGTACTTC. Using reference TRBV7-9 and TRBJ2-7 for the parts outside the CDR3, the full variable domain is DTGVSQNPRHKITKRGQNVTFRCDPISEHNRLYWYRQTLGQGPEFLTYFQNEAQLEKSRLLSDRFSAERPKGSFSTLEIQRTEQGDSAMYLCASSRGQNYEQYFGPGTRLTVT.

The CDR3 spells CASRPGQGKNIQYF. In DNA, the CDR3 is TGCGCCAGCAGGCCGGGACAGGGGAAAAACATTCAGTACTTC. The V call is TRBV10-1, the J call TRBJ2-4; TRBD1 agrees at 10 bases. With V trimmed by 6 bases and J by 4 bases, 3 bases remained unmatched. Germline loops: CDR1 WNHNN, CDR2 SYGVQD (reference sequence). The CDR3 spans 14 residues.

The genes are TRBV6-5 and TRBJ2-1; TRBD2 aligns across 7 bases. The CDR3 covers 15 residues. CDR1 and CDR2 (germline): MNHEY, SVGAGI. V shed 5 bases, J shed 4 bases, and the junction held 8 bases outside the gene matches. DNA of the CDR3: TGTGCCAGCAGTCTCCTGACTAGCTGGTACAATGAGCAGTTCTTC. It translates to CASSLLTSWYNEQFF.

The J gene is TRBJ2-5, the V gene TRBV7-6; D unresolved. The CDR3 spans 17 residues. V gave up 5 bases and J gave up 2 bases, with 21 bases separating them. Germline-derived CDR1 and CDR2 are SGHVS and FNYEAQ. This chain's CDR3 is CASSRAATESIQETQYF. DNA for the CDR3: TGTGCCAGCAGCCGTGCAGCGACGGAGAGCATACAAGAGACCCAGTACTTC. The whole variable domain, filled in from reference TRBV7-6 and TRBJ2-5, reads GAGVSQSPRYKVTKRGQDVALRCDPISGHVSLYWYRQALGQGPEFLTYFNYEAQQDKSGLPNDRFSAERPEGSISTLTIQRTEQRDSAMYRCASSRAATESIQETQYFGPGTRLLVL.

In this sample, this clone turned up once. CDR3 residues: CASSPIGTGPYEQYF. CDR3 coding DNA: TGCGCCAGCAGCCCGATCGGGACAGGTCCCTACGAGCAGTACTTC. The chain recombines TRBV4-1 with TRBJ2-7; 8 bases line up with TRBD1. Germline values: CDR1 MGHRA, CDR2 YSYEKL. The CDR3 contains 15 residues. J lost 2 bases, V lost 4 bases, and 7 bases had no gene match.

J is TRBJ1-5 and V is TRBV7-8, with 9 bases matching TRBD1. The germline V gene has CDR1 SGHVS and CDR2 FQNEAQ. This CDR3 region has 14 residues. J was trimmed by 11 bases and V by 5 bases; bases with no gene match: 10. CDR3 region: CASSLGQGFVSQHF. Here the CDR3 DNA reads TGTGCCAGCAGCCTTGGACAGGGGTTCGTATCCCAGCATTTT.

This chain connects TRBV4-1 to TRBJ2-3, with D possibly being TRBD2 (6 bases). Germline V gene sequence: CDR1 MGHRA, CDR2 YSYEKL. The CDR3 is 15 amino acids. V gave up 8 bases and J gave up 1 base, with 16 bases separating them. Here the CDR3 reads CASRVWASGTDTQYF. The CDR3 DNA sequence: TGCGCCAGCCGGGTCTGGGCTAGCGGCACAGATACGCAGTATTTT.

This chain links TRBV28 with TRBJ1-1; D is uncertain. The germline CDR1 and CDR2 sequences are MDHEN and SYDVKM. Trimming took off 8 bases at V and 6 bases at J, with 7 bases between the two ends. The CDR3 is 10 amino acids. In nucleotides, the CDR3 is TGTGCCAGCGGGCGGGCTGAAGCTTTCTTT. Residues: CASGRAEAFF.

The chain employs TRBV2 and TRBJ1-2; TRBD1 agrees at 7 bases. Germline-derived CDR1 and CDR2 are SNHLY and FYNNEI. The CDR3 length is 13 residues. Trimming took 6 bases from V and 3 from J; bases not matched to a gene: 4. The chain's CDR3 is CASRGDSYYGYTF. CDR3 in DNA: TGTGCCAGCAGGGGGGACAGCTACTATGGCTACACCTTC.